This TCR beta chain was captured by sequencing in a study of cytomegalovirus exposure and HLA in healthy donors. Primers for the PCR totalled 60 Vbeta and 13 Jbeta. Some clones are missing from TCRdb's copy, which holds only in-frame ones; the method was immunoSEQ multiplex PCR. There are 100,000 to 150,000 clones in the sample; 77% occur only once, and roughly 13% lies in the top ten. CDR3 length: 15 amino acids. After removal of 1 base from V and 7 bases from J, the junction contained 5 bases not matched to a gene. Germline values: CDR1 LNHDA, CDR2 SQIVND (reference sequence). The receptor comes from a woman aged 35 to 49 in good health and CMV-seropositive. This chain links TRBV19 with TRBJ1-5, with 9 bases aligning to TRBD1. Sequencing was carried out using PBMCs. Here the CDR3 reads CASSIVQGARQPQHF. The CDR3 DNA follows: TGTGCCAGTAGTATAGTACAGGGGGCACGGCAGCCCCAGCATTTT. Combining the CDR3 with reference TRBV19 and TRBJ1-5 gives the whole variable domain DGGITQSPKYLFRKEGQNVTLSCEQNLNHDAMYWYRQDPGQGLRLIYYSQIVNDFQKGDIAEGYSVSREKKESFPLTVTSAQKNPTAFYLCASSIVQGARQPQHFGDGTRLSIL.